What follows are 5 T cell receptor beta chains derived from one specimen sequenced in a study of T cell clones after liver transplantation. Generated by immunoSEQ multiplex PCR, the TCRdb table keeps only in-frame clones and is missing some. The repertoire holds 68,000 or so clones, with 75% to 90% as singletons. Sequences were derived from CD4+ T cells from blood, sampled before liver transplant. The receptors were gathered from a human donor who received a liver transplant.

In its sample, this clone was seen a few times. CDR3 DNA: TGTGCCAGCAGTGAAAGGCCTGGACATTTT. Residues: CASSERPGHF. This sequence joins TRBV6-1 and TRBJ1-5, with D uncertain. Germline loops: CDR1 MNHNS, CDR2 SASEGT. V was pared by 2 bases and J by 16 bases, with 9 bases between. The CDR3 consists of 10 residues.

This chain connects TRBV6-1 to TRBJ1-2; perhaps TRBD1 as D (6 bases). Looked up from germline, CDR1 is MNHNS and CDR2 is SASEGT. V was cut by 6 bases and J by 4 bases, with 12 bases left in between. This CDR3 has 13 residues. DNA for the CDR3: TGTGCCAGCAGAATACAGGGTACCTATGGCTACACCTTC. Its translation is CASRIQGTYGYTF.

The genes are TRBV4-1 and TRBJ1-5; perhaps TRBD1 as D (6 bases). Germline V lookup: CDR1 MGHRA, CDR2 YSYEKL. V dropped 1 base and J dropped 2 bases, with 12 bases sitting between them. The CDR3 consists of 16 residues. The chain's CDR3 is CASSQVVGGGNQPQHF. CDR3 nucleotides: TGCGCCAGCAGCCAAGTGGTAGGGGGGGGCAATCAGCCCCAGCATTTT.

The chain combines TRBV19 with TRBJ2-3, with no clear D. In germline, CDR1 is LNHDA, CDR2 SQIVND (reference sequence). The CDR3 spans 12 residues. Trimming removed 5 bases from V and 3 bases from J, with 6 bases in between. Here the CDR3 reads CASSPGTDTQYF. The CDR3 DNA reads TGTGCCAGTAGTCCCGGGACAGATACGCAGTATTTT.

The chain couples TRBV6-5 to TRBJ2-7; either TRBD1 or TRBD2 may supply D (5 bases each). V was shortened by 6 bases and J by 5 bases, with 14 bases between the two germline ends. The CDR3 contains 13 residues. Germline V gene data show CDR1 as MNHEY and CDR2 as SVGAGI. CDR3 DNA: TGTGCCAGCAGGGCCCGAGGGGCGAACGAGCAGTACTTC. This codes for CASRARGANEQYF.